These 32 T cell receptor beta chains came from one sample sequenced in a study of T cells expressing NK-cell markers. TCRdb processed the 5' RACE reads again and assigns one entry to each CDR3 protein, with no DNA. The table for this sample gives 440,000 or so distinct CDR3 sequences. The sequencing sample was made of blood T cells: a sorted CD56 or NKG2C T cell subset, CD4+ or CD8+ T cells, or bulk PBMC T cells (not recorded which). The receptors derive from a woman between 18 and 70 years old in good health.

The genes are TRBV7-3 and TRBJ1-1. Germline loops: CDR1 SGHTA, CDR2 FQGTGA. This CDR3 has 13 amino acids. The CDR3 sequence is CASSLSMNTEAFF.

The genes are TRBV6-2 or TRBV6-3 and TRBJ1-3. The length of the CDR3 is 14 residues. CDR1 MNHEY and CDR2 SVGEGT come from the germline V gene. The CDR3 loop is CASSPTEAGNTIYF.

V gene TRBV5-1 combines with J gene TRBJ1-1; TCRdb outputs TRBD1, but without DNA this stays unchecked. This CDR3 spans 14 amino acids. Germline V gives CDR1 SGHRS, CDR2 YFSETQ. The CDR3 reads CASRTGQGLNRAFF.

The CDR3 loop reads CAWWGQGSDTQYF. The chain recombines TRBV30 with TRBJ2-3; TCRdb's D call of TRBD1 is untestable without DNA. The CDR3 totals 13 residues. CDR1 is GTSNPN and CDR2 is SVGIG in the germline V gene (reference sequence).

The genes are TRBV7-9 and TRBJ2-7; TCRdb indicates TRBD2, and absent DNA this call remains unverified. CDR3 length: 15 amino acids. Germline CDR1 and CDR2: SEHNR and FQNEAQ (reference sequence). Here the CDR3 reads CASSPTGTSGYEQYF.

This chain links TRBV14 with TRBJ2-3; no DNA is available, so the TRBD1 call from TCRdb remains unchecked. The CDR3 spans 18 residues. Germline V CDR1 and CDR2: SGHDN, FVKESK. The CDR3 protein is CASSQRKGSVPFADTQYF.

The chain joins TRBV12-3 or TRBV12-4 to TRBJ2-2; TCRdb lists TRBD1, though no DNA is available to test this call. The CDR3 runs 15 residues. The CDR3 here is CATGGPGGPTGELFF.

The V call is TRBV12-3 or TRBV12-4, the J call TRBJ2-2; TCRdb's assignment of TRBD2 cannot be checked, as there is no DNA. The CDR3 is made up of 17 amino acids. CDR3 sequence: CASSPPLSGRNTGELFF.

The rearrangement joins TRBV6-2 or TRBV6-3 to TRBJ2-2; TCRdb calls TRBD1, which cannot be checked without DNA. The CDR3 consists of 15 residues. Germline lookup yields CDR1 MNHEY and CDR2 SVGEGT. Here the CDR3 reads CASSYRRGQTGELFF.

The J gene is TRBJ1-1, the V gene TRBV9. CDR1 is SGDLS and CDR2 is YYNGEE in the germline V gene. The CDR3 extends over 14 amino acids. CDR3 in amino acids: CASSVIRADTEAFF.

The chain joins TRBV7-6 to TRBJ2-2; absent DNA, TCRdb's TRBD1 call cannot be checked. The CDR3 loop spans 15 amino acids. The germline V gene encodes CDR1 SGHVS and CDR2 FNYEAQ. The CDR3 reads CASSLEGAVTGELFF.

The J gene is TRBJ2-7, the V gene TRBV15; lacking DNA, the TRBD2 call made by TCRdb goes unchecked. The CDR3 length is 14 residues. Germline V lookup: CDR1 LNHNV, CDR2 YYDKDF (reference sequence). CDR3 amino acids: CATSPSESSYEQYF.

The rearrangement uses TRBV12-3 or TRBV12-4 and TRBJ2-2; the D call from TCRdb, TRBD2, cannot be confirmed without DNA. CDR3 length equals 15 residues. CDR3 amino acids: CASSPRGENTGELFF.

The J gene is TRBJ2-1, the V gene TRBV18. The CDR3 is 15 amino acids. Germline CDR1 is KGHSH and CDR2 is LQKENI. The CDR3 here is CASSPKKLSFNEQFF.

This chain links TRBV28 with TRBJ2-1; without DNA, the TCRdb call of TRBD2 cannot be checked. Germline CDR1 MDHEN, CDR2 SYDVKM. The CDR3 loop spans 17 amino acids. CDR3: CASSSPGLAGGNNEQFF.

V gene TRBV9 combines with J gene TRBJ2-2; TCRdb calls TRBD2, which cannot be checked without DNA. The V gene's germline CDR1 is SGDLS and CDR2 YYNGEE. The CDR3 length is 15 residues. CDR3 sequence reads: CASSAPGLGAGELFF. Full variable domain (remainder filled in from reference TRBV9 and TRBJ2-2): DSGVTQTPKHLITATGQRVTLRCSPRSGDLSVYWYQQSLDQGLQFLIQYYNGEERAKGNILERFSAQQFPDLHSELNLSSLELGDSALYFCASSAPGLGAGELFFGEGSRLTVL.

V usage is TRBV15 and J usage is TRBJ2-6. The V gene's germline CDR1 is LNHNV and CDR2 YYDKDF (reference sequence). CDR3 length: 17 amino acids. The CDR3 here is CATSRDLPHSGANVLTF.

The chain carries TRBV14 and TRBJ2-1; TCRdb selects TRBD1, and the lack of DNA leaves this call unchecked. The CDR3 runs 17 residues. In germline, CDR1 is SGHDN, CDR2 FVKESK. CDR3 loop: CASSLLGGLTSYNEQFF.

This chain connects TRBV4-3 to TRBJ1-2; with no DNA, the TCRdb D assignment of TRBD1 cannot be verified. The CDR3 has 15 amino acids. Germline V gene lookup returns CDR1 LGHNA and CDR2 YSLEER. CDR3: CASSPGGQSHYGYTF.

The rearrangement links TRBV5-5 to TRBJ2-2. Germline loops: CDR1 SGHKS, CDR2 YYEKEE (reference sequence). CDR3 length: 16 residues. The CDR3 here is CASSAPGYSNTGELFF.

The V gene is TRBV5-1, the J gene TRBJ1-6; TCRdb picks TRBD1, but there is no DNA to check that call. Germline CDR1 SGHRS, CDR2 YFSETQ. The length of the CDR3 is 18 residues. The CDR3 loop reads CASSLTGTGNSYNSPLHF.

CDR3 sequence: CASSLAGTGGHEQYF. V and J are TRBV9 and TRBJ2-7; TCRdb returns TRBD1, unconfirmable since there is no DNA. Germline-derived CDR1 and CDR2 are SGDLS and YYNGEE. The CDR3 has 15 residues.

The V gene is TRBV4-3, the J gene TRBJ2-6; TCRdb's D call of TRBD2 is untestable without DNA. This CDR3 has 18 residues. Germline V gives CDR1 LGHNA, CDR2 YSLEER. CDR3 region: CASSPRGGLPSGANVLTF.

The chain recombines TRBV12-3 or TRBV12-4 with TRBJ1-5. This CDR3 spans 14 amino acids. This CDR3 is CASSLSILNQPQHF.

J is TRBJ2-1 and V is TRBV29-1. CDR1 is SQVTM and CDR2 is ANQGSEA in the germline V gene. The length of the CDR3 is 16 residues. CDR3 loop: CSVGDRPGTVYNEQFF.

The chain couples TRBV6-2 or TRBV6-3 to TRBJ2-7. Per the germline V gene, CDR1 is MNHEY and CDR2 is SVGEGT. This CDR3 contains 13 residues. CDR3 region: CASSYADSYEQYF.

The chain carries TRBV27 and TRBJ2-5; TCRdb designates TRBD1, a call that cannot be tested without DNA. CDR1 is MNHEY and CDR2 is SMNVEV in the germline V gene (reference sequence). This CDR3 comprises 18 residues. This chain's CDR3 is CASSLGAFGRMYQETQYF.

The V call is TRBV28, the J call TRBJ2-6. Germline V gives CDR1 MDHEN, CDR2 SYDVKM. CDR3 length equals 15 residues. CDR3 in amino acids: CASSLSVAGANVLTF.

The chain has TRBV21-1 and TRBJ2-5; with no DNA, the TCRdb D assignment of TRBD1 cannot be verified. TRBV21-1 is a pseudogene locus. The length of the CDR3 is 16 residues. CDR3: CASSKRSLGKEETQYF.

The rearrangement links TRBV7-2 to TRBJ2-2. Germline V gene sequence: CDR1 SGHTA, CDR2 FQGNSA. The CDR3 runs 12 residues. CDR3: CASSVKIGELFF.

This sequence joins TRBV7-9 and TRBJ2-1; the D call from TCRdb, TRBD2, cannot be confirmed without DNA. The CDR3 extends over 16 amino acids. Germline CDR1 SEHNR, CDR2 FQNEAQ (reference sequence). This chain's CDR3 is CASSLFRTSVSAEQFF.

J is TRBJ2-4 and V is TRBV20-1; TCRdb proposes TRBD2, but this gene call is untestable without DNA. The CDR3 runs 17 residues. From germline, CDR1 is DFQATT and CDR2 SNEGSKA (reference sequence). The CDR3 reads CSAPLPPLAGTKNIQYF.